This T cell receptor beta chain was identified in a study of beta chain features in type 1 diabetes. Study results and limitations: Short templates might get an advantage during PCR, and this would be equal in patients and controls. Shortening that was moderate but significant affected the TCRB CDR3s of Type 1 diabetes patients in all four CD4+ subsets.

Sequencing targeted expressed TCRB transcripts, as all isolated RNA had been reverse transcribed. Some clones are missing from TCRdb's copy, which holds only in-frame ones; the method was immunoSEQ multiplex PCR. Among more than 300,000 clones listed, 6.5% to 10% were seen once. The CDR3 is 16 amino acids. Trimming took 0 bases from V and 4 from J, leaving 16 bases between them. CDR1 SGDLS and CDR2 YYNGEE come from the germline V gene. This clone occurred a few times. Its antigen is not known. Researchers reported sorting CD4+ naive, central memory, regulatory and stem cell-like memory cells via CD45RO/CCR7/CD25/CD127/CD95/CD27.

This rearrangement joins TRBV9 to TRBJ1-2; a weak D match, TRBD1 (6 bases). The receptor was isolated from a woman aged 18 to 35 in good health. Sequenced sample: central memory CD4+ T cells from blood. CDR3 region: CASSVVSGQPLYGYTF. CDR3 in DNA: TGTGCCAGCAGCGTAGTTTCTGGACAGCCACTCTATGGCTACACCTTC.